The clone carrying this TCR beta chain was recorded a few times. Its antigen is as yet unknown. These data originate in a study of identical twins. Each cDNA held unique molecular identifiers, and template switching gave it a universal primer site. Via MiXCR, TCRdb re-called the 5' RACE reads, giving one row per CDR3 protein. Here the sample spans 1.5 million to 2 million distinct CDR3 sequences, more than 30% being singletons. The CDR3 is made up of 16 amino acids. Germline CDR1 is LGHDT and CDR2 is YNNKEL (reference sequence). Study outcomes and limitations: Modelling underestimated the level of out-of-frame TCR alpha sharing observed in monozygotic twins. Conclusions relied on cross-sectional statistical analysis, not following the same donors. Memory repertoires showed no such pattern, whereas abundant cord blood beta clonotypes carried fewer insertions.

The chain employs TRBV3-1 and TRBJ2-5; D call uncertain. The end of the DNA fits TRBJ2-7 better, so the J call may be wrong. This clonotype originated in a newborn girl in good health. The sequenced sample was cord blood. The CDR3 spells CASSQDRWGSNYEQYF. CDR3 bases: TGTGCCAGCAGCCAAGATCGATGGGGTAGCAACTACGAGCAGTACTTC.